One and the same sample provided the 10 T cell receptor beta chains below, sequenced in a study of molecular identifiers for immune sequencing clone quantification. TCRdb reprocessed the PCR reads with MiXCR, giving one entry per CDR3 protein. The table records hundreds of thousands of distinct CDR3 sequences, about 22% of them present only once. The sequencing sample was made of naive CD8+ T cells from blood, with Jurkat cell RNA spiked in. Documented subset: FACS-sorted CD8+CD4-CCR7+CD45RA+ naive T cells. The receptors shown here come from a human donor in good health. Some libraries in this study had Jurkat cell RNA spiked in.

The chain joins TRBV6-2 or TRBV6-3 to TRBJ2-7; possibly TRBD1 or TRBD2 for D (6 bases each). V dropped 7 bases and J dropped 2 bases, with 15 bases sitting between them. Germline V gene sequence: CDR1 MNHEY, CDR2 SVGEGT. This CDR3 contains 14 residues. The CDR3 sequence is CASTPGATTYEQYF. In DNA, the CDR3 is TGTGCCAGCACCCCGGGGGCCACCACCTACGAGCAGTACTTC.

Turning to this clonotype: This sequence may be a read error, since a much larger clone differs from it by one base. The rearrangement joins TRBV6-5 to TRBJ2-3; TRBD2 matches at 14 bases. The CDR3 consists of 18 residues. Losses at the gene ends were 4 bases for V and 12 bases for J; bases not matched to a gene: 18. Germline V gene sequence: CDR1 MNHEY, CDR2 SVGAGI. The CDR3 DNA is TGTGCCAGCAGTTCCGGGTCGGGGACTAGCGGGAGCACAGCTACACAGTATTTT. This codes for CASSSGSGTSGSTATQYF.

A note on this clonotype: This could be a read error, since a much larger clone is one nucleotide away. The rearrangement links TRBV6-5 to TRBJ2-7, with 7 bases that match TRBD1. Germline assignment: CDR1 MNHEY and CDR2 SVGAGI. The CDR3 loop spans 13 amino acids. The junction had 4 bases not matched to a gene; V was cut back by 5 bases and J by 3 bases. The CDR3 DNA follows: TGTGCCAGCAGTGGAGGACAGGTCTACGAGCAGTACTTC. Residues: CASSGGQVYEQYF.

The CDR3 DNA follows: TGTGCCATCCCACAGGGGGCGGCCAAAAACATTCAGTACTTC. It encodes CAIPQGAAKNIQYF. The chain has TRBV28 and TRBJ2-4, with TRBD1 identical over 9 bases. Trimming at V came to 10 bases and at J to 1 base, leaving 5 bases not matched to a gene. In germline, CDR1 is MDHEN, CDR2 SYDVKM. This CDR3 region has 14 residues.

This chain uses TRBV13 with TRBJ2-7; the D gene is possibly TRBD2 (5 bases). V shed 5 bases and J shed 5 bases, with 13 bases lying between them. Germline CDR1 PRHDT, CDR2 FYEKMQ (reference sequence). This CDR3 contains 13 residues. CDR3 DNA sequence: TGTGCCAGCAGCCCTCCCCAGCGGAACGAGCAGTACTTC. Amino acid sequence: CASSPPQRNEQYF.

CDR3 sequence reads: CASSHVQGGLFF. The CDR3 nucleotides are TGCGCCAGCAGCCACGTTCAGGGTGGACTGTTTTTT. The J gene is TRBJ1-4, the V gene TRBV4-1, with a weak D call TRBD1 (5 bases). Trimming shortened V by 3 bases and J by 13 bases, and 12 bases separated the two germline ends. This CDR3 is built from 12 residues. Per germline, CDR1 MGHRA and CDR2 YSYEKL.

The chain recombines TRBV18 with TRBJ2-7; no definite D call. The V end lost 5 bases, the J end lost 2 bases, and 13 bases lay between the germline ends. The germline V gene encodes CDR1 KGHSH and CDR2 LQKENI. The CDR3 is made up of 14 amino acids. This chain's CDR3 is CASSTPLRAYEQYF. CDR3 coding DNA: TGTGCCAGCTCAACCCCCCTAAGAGCCTACGAGCAGTACTTC.

Concerning this clonotype: It may be a read error: a sequence one base away is much more abundant. The V and J genes are TRBV20-1 and TRBJ2-4; 10 nucleotides agree with TRBD2. Trimming at V came to 0 bases and at J to 9 bases, leaving 14 bases not matched to a gene. The CDR3 sequence is 17 residues long. CDR1 is DFQATT and CDR2 is SNEGSKA in the germline V gene (reference sequence). CDR3 in amino acids: CSAREWASGGPIVIQYF. CDR3 nucleotides: TGCAGTGCTAGAGAGTGGGCTAGCGGGGGCCCGATCGTCATTCAGTACTTC.

Points on this clonotype: A junction end diverges from the germline sequence, so it may reflect a read error. V is TRBV7-9 and J is TRBJ2-7, with D hard to call. Germline V CDR1 and CDR2: SEHNR, FQNEAQ (reference sequence). This CDR3 is built from 9 residues. The CDR3 nucleotides read TGTGCCAGCAGCTACGCGCAGTACTTC. This sequence encodes CASSYAQYF.

The sample holds many counts of this clonotype. CDR3 DNA: TGTGCCAGCAGCTTCCCCCGACACGCCGGCTCTGGAAACACCATATATTTT. Translated, it gives CASSFPRHAGSGNTIYF. The rearrangement joins TRBV5-6 to TRBJ1-3, with unresolved D. Per the germline V gene, CDR1 is SGHDT and CDR2 is YYEEEE. V lost 2 bases and J 0 bases, leaving 15 bases between the germline ends. The CDR3 is made up of 17 amino acids.